This T cell receptor (beta chain) was identified during a study of CD8 T cells in Susac syndrome. The CDR3 has 10 residues. The ends were cut back, 8 bases at V and 3 bases at J, with 5 bases in the middle. CDR1 ENHRY and CDR2 SYGVKD come from the germline V gene. Roughly 0.45 to 1 ug RNA was reverse transcribed with random hexamers. TCRdb processed the immunoSEQ multiplex PCR reads anew with MiXCR; each CDR3 protein has one entry. This sample has approximately 120,000 distinct CDR3 sequences, with about 93% found just once. Sequencing used CD4+ T cells from PBMCs. This TCR was recovered from a human donor in good health. The rearrangement links TRBV10-3 to TRBJ2-7, with D tentatively TRBD1 or TRBD2 (5 bases each). The CDR3: CAIGGYEQYF. As DNA, the CDR3 is TGTGCCATCGGGGGCTACGAGCAGTACTTC.